This T cell receptor beta chain was captured in a study of identical twins. TCRdb re-derived calls from the 5' RACE reads in MiXCR, one entry per CDR3 protein. The data show roughly 1.6 million distinct CDR3 sequences, about 31% seen once. Sequenced material: cord blood. The origin of this receptor is a newborn girl in good health.

CDR3 coding DNA: TGTGCCATCAGTGGGCCCCCGGGAGGGCAGTTCTTC. This translates into CAISGPPGGQFF. The chain employs TRBV10-3 and TRBJ2-1; TRBD2 matches at 7 bases. The trim removed 4 bases at V and 12 bases at J, leaving 6 bases unmatched. The germline V gene encodes CDR1 ENHRY and CDR2 SYGVKD. The CDR3 length is 12 residues.